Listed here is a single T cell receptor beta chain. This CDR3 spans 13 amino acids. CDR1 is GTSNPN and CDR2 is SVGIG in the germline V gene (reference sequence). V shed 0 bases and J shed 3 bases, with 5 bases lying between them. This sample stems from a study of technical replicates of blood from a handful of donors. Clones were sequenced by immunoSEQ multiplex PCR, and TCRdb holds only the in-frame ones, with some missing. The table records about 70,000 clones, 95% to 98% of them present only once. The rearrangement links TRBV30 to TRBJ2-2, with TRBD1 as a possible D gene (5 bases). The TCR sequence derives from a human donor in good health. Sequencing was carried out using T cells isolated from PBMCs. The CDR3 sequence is CAWSVRDTGELFF. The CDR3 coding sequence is TGTGCCTGGAGTGTCAGGGACACCGGGGAGCTGTTTTTT.